The rows below give T cell receptor beta chains drawn from one sample of a study of cytomegalovirus exposure and HLA in healthy donors. TCRdb's copy holds only in-frame clones and misses some; the assay was immunoSEQ multiplex PCR. The sample shows around 86,000 clones, 75% to 80% of them seen only once. The sample was PBMCs. The receptors here all came from a female donor in good health and CMV-seronegative. Both conserved end residues are part of each CDR3. Fields, in order: D gene, clone size, J gene, V gene, CDR3 protein, CDR3 DNA. The D gene is left open where the match is weak. The size entry is marked missing in some rows and otherwise reads once, few, many or a size class.

TRBD1,once,TRBJ2-7,TRBV29-1,CSVEAGQGYNEQYF,TGCAGCGTTGAAGCGGGACAGGGGTATAACGAGCAGTACTTC
TRBD2,.,TRBJ2-7,TRBV5-6,CASSLAEAGGYEQYF,TGTGCCAGCAGCTTGGCGGAAGCGGGAGGGTACGAGCAGTACTTC
TRBD2,once,TRBJ2-3,TRBV28,CASSFPKREGRGTDTQYF,TGTGCCAGCAGTTTTCCCAAGCGGGAGGGCCGGGGAACAGATACGCAGTATTTT
.,few,TRBJ1-4,TRBV4-2,CASSQEGIGALFF,TGTGCCAGCAGCCAAGAGGGGATAGGGGCACTGTTTTTT
.,.,TRBJ2-5,TRBV7-3,CASSATRGSQETQYF,TGTGCCAGCAGCGCCACCAGGGGTTCCCAAGAGACCCAGTACTTC
.,.,TRBJ2-5,TRBV9,CASSVGVDPMYQETQYF,TGTGCCAGCAGCGTCGGAGTAGACCCGATGTACCAAGAGACCCAGTACTTC
TRBD1,.,TRBJ1-2,TRBV5-1,CASSGGRDRGSVGYGYTF,TGCGCCAGCAGCGGGGGCCGGGACAGGGGCTCGGTGGGCTATGGCTACACCTTC
TRBD1,.,TRBJ1-2,TRBV4-2,CASTTGGQPSNYGYTF,TGTGCCAGCACCACAGGGGGACAGCCGTCTAACTATGGCTACACCTTC
.,once,TRBJ1-5,TRBV19,CASSPSNQPQHF,TGTGCCAGTAGTCCGAGCAATCAGCCCCAGCATTTT
TRBD1,once,TRBJ1-1,TRBV30,CAWRDRVTEAFF,TGTGCCTGGAGGGACAGGGTCACTGAAGCTTTCTTT
.,few,TRBJ2-7,TRBV27,CASSLSAPTYEQYF,TGTGCCAGCAGTTTATCAGCCCCGACCTACGAGCAGTACTTC
.,few,TRBJ2-7,TRBV6-5,CASSYSSGGSSYEQYF,TGTGCCAGCAGTTACTCGTCCGGGGGTAGCTCCTACGAGCAGTACTTC
.,.,TRBJ1-1,TRBV5-6,CASSLAGGGEAFF,TGTGCCAGCAGCTTGGCCGGGGGGGGTGAAGCTTTCTTT
.,.,TRBJ1-1,TRBV12-5,CASGLVRGRVNTEAFF,TGTGCTAGTGGTTTGGTAAGGGGCAGGGTGAACACTGAAGCTTTCTTT
.,once,TRBJ1-1,TRBV28,CATRKGQMNTEAFF,TGTGCCACCAGAAAGGGGCAGATGAACACTGAAGCTTTCTTT
TRBD1,few,TRBJ1-1,TRBV5-4,CASSLGQGRTEAFF,TGTGCCAGCAGCTTGGGACAGGGAAGGACTGAAGCTTTCTTT
TRBD2,.,TRBJ2-7,TRBV5-4,CASSLGVGERGGYEQYF,TGTGCCAGCAGCTTGGGGGTTGGCGAGCGGGGGGGCTACGAGCAGTACTTC
TRBD1,.,TRBJ2-3,TRBV2,CASSELGQATDTQYF,TGTGCCAGCAGTGAATTGGGACAGGCCACAGATACGCAGTATTTT
TRBD2,.,TRBJ2-5,TRBV27,CASSLSVGLAGGWGRQETQYF,TGTGCCAGCAGTTTATCCGTCGGCCTAGCGGGGGGGTGGGGTCGGCAAGAGACCCAGTACTTC
.,.,TRBJ2-5,TRBV28,CASSPEVQAQETQYF,TGTGCCAGCAGTCCAGAAGTACAGGCCCAAGAGACCCAGTACTTC
TRBD1,.,TRBJ1-1,TRBV19,CASSPRQGNTEAFF,TGTGCCAGTAGTCCCAGACAGGGGAACACTGAAGCTTTCTTT
TRBD1,.,TRBJ1-3,TRBV6-5,CASSYSTGTGNTIYF,TGTGCCAGCAGTTACTCGACAGGGACTGGAAACACCATATATTTT
TRBD2,.,TRBJ2-5,TRBV30,CAWSGGGETQYF,TGTGCCTGGAGTGGCGGGGGAGAGACCCAGTACTTC
TRBD2,.,TRBJ2-1,TRBV5-1,CASSVTRTSGSLSFSYNEQFF,TGCGCCAGCAGCGTGACCCGGACTAGCGGGAGTCTTTCTTTCTCCTACAATGAGCAGTTCTTC
.,.,TRBJ2-7,TRBV4-2,CASSQAGDEQYF,TGTGCCAGCAGCCAAGCAGGGGACGAGCAGTACTTC
TRBD2,.,TRBJ2-1,TRBV25-1,CASSDPSGGSYNEQFF,TGTGCCAGCAGTGACCCCTCCGGCGGGAGCTACAATGAGCAGTTCTTC
TRBD2,.,TRBJ2-1,TRBV28,CASSSGLAGYNEQFF,TGTGCCAGCAGTTCAGGACTAGCGGGCTACAATGAGCAGTTCTTC
.,.,TRBJ1-5,TRBV7-2,CASSLDGSYQPQHF,TGTGCCAGCAGCTTAGATGGGAGTTATCAGCCCCAGCATTTT
.,.,TRBJ2-3,TRBV15,CATSRDRGWTDTQYF,TGTGCCACCAGCAGAGACAGGGGATGGACAGATACGCAGTATTTT
TRBD1,.,TRBJ2-7,TRBV28,CASSTGQGLYEQYF,TGTGCCAGCAGTACGGGACAGGGCTTATACGAGCAGTACTTC
.,.,TRBJ1-2,TRBV7-9,CASSLRQTGQGYGYTF,TGTGCCAGCAGCTTACGCCAGACAGGTCAGGGTTATGGCTACACCTTC
TRBD1,.,TRBJ1-4,TRBV18,CASSQGQHNEKLFF,TGTGCCAGCTCACAGGGACAGCATAATGAAAAACTGTTTTTT
TRBD2,.,TRBJ2-5,TRBV7-2,CASSLRGGGETQYF,TGTGCCAGCAGCTTGCGGGGGGGCGGAGAGACCCAGTACTTC
.,.,TRBJ1-2,TRBV28,CASAGTRLVYTF,TGTGCCTCGGCCGGGACAAGATTGGTCTACACCTTC
.,few,TRBJ1-1,TRBV5-1,CASITNTEAFF,TGCGCCAGCATCACTAACACTGAAGCTTTCTTT
TRBD1,few,TRBJ1-2,TRBV5-6,CASKARGRDGYTF,TGTGCCAGCAAAGCCAGGGGGCGGGATGGCTACACCTTC
TRBD1,.,TRBJ2-7,TRBV6-1,CASSFSGTGGEQYF,TGTGCCAGCAGTTTCTCCGGGACAGGGGGCGAGCAGTACTTC
.,.,TRBJ1-3,TRBV27,CASSYRDGNTIYF,TGTGCCAGCAGTTACAGGGATGGAAACACCATATATTTT
.,.,TRBJ1-6,TRBV2,CASRRADPGDSPLHF,TGTGCCAGCAGGCGAGCGGACCCAGGGGATTCACCCCTCCACTTT
TRBD1,.,TRBJ1-1,TRBV10-3,CAISEGQEKARAFF,TGTGCCATCAGTGAAGGACAGGAGAAGGCTCGAGCTTTCTTT
.,.,TRBJ2-7,TRBV7-9,CASSLIGLDYEQYF,TGTGCCAGCAGCTTAATTGGACTGGACTACGAGCAGTACTTC
.,.,TRBJ1-6,TRBV28,CASSFGRVWGDSPLHF,TGTGCCAGCAGTTTTGGCCGGGTTTGGGGCGATTCACCCCTCCACTTT
TRBD2,.,TRBJ2-7,TRBV27,CASSLRKGTSYEQYF,TGTGCCAGCAGTTTACGAAAGGGGACTAGCTACGAGCAGTACTTC
.,once,TRBJ2-2,TRBV5-1,CASSLEQYTGELFF,TGCGCCAGCAGCTTGGAACAGTACACCGGGGAGCTGTTTTTT
.,few,TRBJ1-2,TRBV4-1,CASSQDRGTGGYTF,TGCGCCAGCAGCCAAGATCGGGGAACCGGGGGCTACACCTTC
.,.,TRBJ2-3,TRBV10-2,CASFMDTQYF,TGCGCCAGCTTCATGGATACGCAGTATTTT
.,.,TRBJ1-5,TRBV5-6,CASSLRAGINQPQHF,TGTGCCAGCAGCTTGAGGGCAGGGATCAATCAGCCCCAGCATTTT
.,few,TRBJ2-2,TRBV6-1,CASSEGTAYTGELFF,TGTGCCAGCAGTGAAGGGACAGCCTACACCGGGGAGCTGTTTTTT
TRBD2,.,TRBJ2-3,TRBV10-3,CAIGSREVTDTQYF,TGTGCCATCGGGTCGCGGGAGGTCACAGATACGCAGTATTTT
.,few,TRBJ2-2,TRBV6-6,CASNGQTNTGELFF,TGTGCCAGCAATGGCCAAACGAACACCGGGGAGCTGTTTTTT
.,.,TRBJ2-7,TRBV6-5,CASSSRGFPYEQYF,TGTGCCAGCAGCTCCCGGGGGTTTCCCTACGAGCAGTACTTC
TRBD2,.,TRBJ2-3,TRBV25-1,CASGTSGSSTDTQYF,TGTGCCAGTGGGACTAGCGGGAGCAGCACAGATACGCAGTATTTT
.,.,TRBJ1-3,TRBV6-1,CASSEAGGNTIYF,TGTGCCAGCAGTGAAGCTGGCGGAAACACCATATATTTT
.,once,TRBJ2-7,TRBV7-6,CASSSGEKLAF,TGTGCCAGCAGCTCAGGAGAGAAACTAGCATTC